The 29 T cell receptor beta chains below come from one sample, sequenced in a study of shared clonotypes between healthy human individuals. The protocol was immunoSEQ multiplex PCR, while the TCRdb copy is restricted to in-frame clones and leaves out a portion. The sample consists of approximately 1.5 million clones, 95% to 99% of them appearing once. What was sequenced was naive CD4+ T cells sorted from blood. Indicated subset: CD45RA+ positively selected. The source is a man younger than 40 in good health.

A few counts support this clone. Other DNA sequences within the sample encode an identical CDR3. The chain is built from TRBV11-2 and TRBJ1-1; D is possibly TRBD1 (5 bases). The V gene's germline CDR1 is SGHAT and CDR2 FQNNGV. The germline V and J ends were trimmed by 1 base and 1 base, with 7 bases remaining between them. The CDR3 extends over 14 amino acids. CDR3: CASSLVGGNTEAFF. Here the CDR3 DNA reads TGTGCCAGCAGCTTAGTGGGGGGGAACACTGAAGCTTTCTTT.

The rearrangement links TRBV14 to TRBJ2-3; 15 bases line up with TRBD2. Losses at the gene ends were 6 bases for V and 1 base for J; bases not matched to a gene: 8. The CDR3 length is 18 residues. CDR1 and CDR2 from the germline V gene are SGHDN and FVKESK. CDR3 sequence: CASRHGLAGGPGTDTQYF. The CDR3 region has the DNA TGTGCCAGCAGACATGGACTAGCGGGAGGGCCGGGCACAGATACGCAGTATTTT.

CDR3 nucleotides: TGCGCCAGCAGCTTGATCCCGGGCCGCGGGGAGCAGTTCTTC. As protein: CASSLIPGRGEQFF. The V call is TRBV5-1, the J call TRBJ2-1; possible D gene TRBD2, 5 bases. V dropped 1 base and J dropped 10 bases, with 15 bases sitting between them. The CDR3 runs to 14 residues. CDR1 and CDR2 from the germline V gene are SGHRS and YFSETQ.

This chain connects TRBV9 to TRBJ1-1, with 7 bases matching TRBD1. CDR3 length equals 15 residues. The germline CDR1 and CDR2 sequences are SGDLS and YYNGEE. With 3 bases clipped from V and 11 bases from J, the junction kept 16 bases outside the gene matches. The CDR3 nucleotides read TGTGCCAGCAGCGAGGGAGACAGGGAATCGTACCGGGCTTTCTTT. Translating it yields CASSEGDRESYRAFF.

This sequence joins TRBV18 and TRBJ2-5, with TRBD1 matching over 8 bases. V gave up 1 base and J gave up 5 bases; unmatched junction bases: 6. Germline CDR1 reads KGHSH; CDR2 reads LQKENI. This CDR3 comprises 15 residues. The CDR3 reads CASSPQQGAGETQYF. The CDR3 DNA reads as TGTGCCAGCTCACCACAGCAGGGGGCTGGTGAGACCCAGTACTTC.

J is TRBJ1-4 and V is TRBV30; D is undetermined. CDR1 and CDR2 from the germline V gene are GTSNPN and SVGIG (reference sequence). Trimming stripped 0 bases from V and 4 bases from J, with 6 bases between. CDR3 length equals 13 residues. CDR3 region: CAWSVNRNEKLFF. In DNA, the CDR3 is TGTGCCTGGAGTGTGAACCGTAATGAAAAACTGTTTTTT.

CDR3 amino acids: CATSDRVSYEQYF. The CDR3 nucleotides are TGTGCCACCAGCGACAGAGTGTCCTACGAGCAGTACTTC. This chain links TRBV15 with TRBJ2-7; D possibly corresponds to TRBD1 (5 bases). The CDR3 totals 13 residues. Trimming took off 5 bases at V and 1 base at J, with 9 bases between the two ends. Germline values: CDR1 LNHNV, CDR2 YYDKDF (reference sequence).

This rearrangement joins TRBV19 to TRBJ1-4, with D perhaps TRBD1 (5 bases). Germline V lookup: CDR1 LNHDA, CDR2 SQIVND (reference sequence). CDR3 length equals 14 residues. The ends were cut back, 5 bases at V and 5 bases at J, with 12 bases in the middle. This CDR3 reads CASSGGRPNEKLFF. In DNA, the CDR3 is TGTGCCAGTAGTGGGGGACGGCCAAATGAAAAACTGTTTTTT.

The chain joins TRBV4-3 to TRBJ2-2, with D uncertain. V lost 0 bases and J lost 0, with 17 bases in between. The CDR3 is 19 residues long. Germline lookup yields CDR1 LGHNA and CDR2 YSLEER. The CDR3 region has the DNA TGCGCCAGCAGCCAAGAAGCCTCGAACTTTGGAACGAACACCGGGGAGCTGTTTTTT. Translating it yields CASSQEASNFGTNTGELFF.

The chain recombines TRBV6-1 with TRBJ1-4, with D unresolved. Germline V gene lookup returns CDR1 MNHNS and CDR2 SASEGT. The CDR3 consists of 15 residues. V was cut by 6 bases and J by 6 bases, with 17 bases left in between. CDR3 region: CASSGGHHGHEKLFF. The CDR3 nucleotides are TGTGCCAGCAGCGGAGGGCACCATGGGCATGAAAAACTGTTTTTT.

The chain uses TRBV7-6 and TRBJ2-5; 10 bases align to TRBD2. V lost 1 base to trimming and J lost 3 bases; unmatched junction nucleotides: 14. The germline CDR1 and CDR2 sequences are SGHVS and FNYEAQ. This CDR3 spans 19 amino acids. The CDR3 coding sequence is TGTGCCAGCAGCTTAGGAGGAACTCTAGCGGGGGCGCGGGAAGAGACCCAGTACTTC. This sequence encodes CASSLGGTLAGAREETQYF.

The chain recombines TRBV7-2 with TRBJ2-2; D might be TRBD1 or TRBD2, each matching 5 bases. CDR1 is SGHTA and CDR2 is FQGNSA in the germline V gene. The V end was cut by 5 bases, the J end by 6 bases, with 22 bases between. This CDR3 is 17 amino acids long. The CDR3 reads CASSLVAGLLTAGELFF. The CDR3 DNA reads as TGTGCCAGCAGCCTAGTTGCGGGCCTCCTGACAGCCGGGGAGCTGTTTTTT.

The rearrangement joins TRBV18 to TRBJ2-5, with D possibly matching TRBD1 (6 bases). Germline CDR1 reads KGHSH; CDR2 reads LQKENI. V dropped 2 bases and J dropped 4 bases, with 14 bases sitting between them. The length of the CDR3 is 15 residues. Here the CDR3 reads CASSPNRELRETQYF. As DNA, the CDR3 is TGTGCCAGCTCACCAAACAGGGAGTTGAGAGAGACCCAGTACTTC.

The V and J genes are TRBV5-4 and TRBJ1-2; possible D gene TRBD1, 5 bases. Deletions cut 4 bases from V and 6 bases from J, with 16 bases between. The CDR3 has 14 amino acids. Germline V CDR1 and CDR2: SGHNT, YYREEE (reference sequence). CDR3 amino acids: CASSIPGRTHGYTF. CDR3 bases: TGTGCCAGCAGCATACCGGGACGTACTCATGGCTACACCTTC.

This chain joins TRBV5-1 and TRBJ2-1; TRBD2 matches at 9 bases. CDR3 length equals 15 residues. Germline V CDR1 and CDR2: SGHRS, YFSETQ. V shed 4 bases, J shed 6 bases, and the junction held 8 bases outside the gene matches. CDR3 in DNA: TGCGCCAGCAGCCAACCGGGACTAGCTAGCAATGAGCAGTTCTTC. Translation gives CASSQPGLASNEQFF.

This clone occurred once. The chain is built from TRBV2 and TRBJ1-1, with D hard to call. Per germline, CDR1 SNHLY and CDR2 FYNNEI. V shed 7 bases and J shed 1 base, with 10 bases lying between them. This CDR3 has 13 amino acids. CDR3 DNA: TGTGCCAGCACGGCCCAGCCGAACACTGAAGCTTTCTTT. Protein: CASTAQPNTEAFF.

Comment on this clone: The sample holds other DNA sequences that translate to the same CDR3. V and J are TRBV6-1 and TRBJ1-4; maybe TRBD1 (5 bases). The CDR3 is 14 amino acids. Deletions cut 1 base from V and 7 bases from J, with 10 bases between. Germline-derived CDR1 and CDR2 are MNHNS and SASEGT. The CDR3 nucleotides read TGTGCCAGCAGTGAAGGGGGCGCGGGTGAAAAACTGTTTTTT. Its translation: CASSEGGAGEKLFF.

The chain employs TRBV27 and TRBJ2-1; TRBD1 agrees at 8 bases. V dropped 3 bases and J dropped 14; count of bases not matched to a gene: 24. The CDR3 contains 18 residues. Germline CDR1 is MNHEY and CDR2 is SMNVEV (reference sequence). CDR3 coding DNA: TGTGCCAGCAGTTTTCCTCACGGCGGCGGGACAGGAGCCGGCGGAAAGTTCTTC. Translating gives CASSFPHGGGTGAGGKFF.

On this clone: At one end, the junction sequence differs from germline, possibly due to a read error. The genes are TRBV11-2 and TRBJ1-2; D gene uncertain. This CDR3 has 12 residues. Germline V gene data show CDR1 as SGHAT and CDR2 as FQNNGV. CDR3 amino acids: CASSFNLYSYTF. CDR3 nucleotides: TGTGCCAGCAGCTTTAACCTCTATAGCTACACCTTC.

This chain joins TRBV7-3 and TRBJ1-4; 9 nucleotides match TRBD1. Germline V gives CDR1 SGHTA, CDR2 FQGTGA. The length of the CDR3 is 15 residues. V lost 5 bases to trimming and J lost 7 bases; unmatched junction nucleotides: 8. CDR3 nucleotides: TGTGCCAGCAGCCCCTCCGGGACAGGGAGTGAAAAACTGTTTTTT. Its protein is CASSPSGTGSEKLFF.

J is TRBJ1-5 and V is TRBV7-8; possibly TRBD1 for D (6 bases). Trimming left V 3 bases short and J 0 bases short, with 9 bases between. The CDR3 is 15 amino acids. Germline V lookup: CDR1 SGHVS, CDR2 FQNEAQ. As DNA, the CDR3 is TGTGCCAGCAGCTTCACAGGGAATAGCAATCAGCCCCAGCATTTT. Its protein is CASSFTGNSNQPQHF.

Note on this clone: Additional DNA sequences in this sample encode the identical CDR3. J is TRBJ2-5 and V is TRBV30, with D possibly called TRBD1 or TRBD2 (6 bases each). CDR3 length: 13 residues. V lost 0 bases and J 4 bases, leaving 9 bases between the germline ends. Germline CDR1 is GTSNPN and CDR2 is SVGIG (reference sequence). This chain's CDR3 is CAWSVGGGETQYF. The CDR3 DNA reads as TGTGCCTGGAGTGTTGGAGGGGGAGAGACCCAGTACTTC.

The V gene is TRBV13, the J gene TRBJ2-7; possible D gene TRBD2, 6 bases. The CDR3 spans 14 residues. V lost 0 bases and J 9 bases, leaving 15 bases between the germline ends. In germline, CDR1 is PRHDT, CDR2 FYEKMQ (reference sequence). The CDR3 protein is CASSLGGGLPRQYF. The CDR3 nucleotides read TGTGCCAGCAGCTTAGGTGGCGGACTACCTAGGCAGTACTTC.

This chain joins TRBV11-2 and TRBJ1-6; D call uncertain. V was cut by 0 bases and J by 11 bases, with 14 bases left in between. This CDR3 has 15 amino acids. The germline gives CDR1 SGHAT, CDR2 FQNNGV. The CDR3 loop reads CASSLEAAAVAPLHF. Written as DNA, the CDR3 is TGTGCCAGCAGCTTAGAGGCGGCGGCAGTCGCACCCCTCCACTTT.

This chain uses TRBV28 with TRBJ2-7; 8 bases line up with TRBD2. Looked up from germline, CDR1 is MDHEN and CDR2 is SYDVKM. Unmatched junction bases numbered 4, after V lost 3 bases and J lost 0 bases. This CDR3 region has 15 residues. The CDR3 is CASSFRGRLSYEQYF. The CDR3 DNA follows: TGTGCCAGCAGTTTTCGCGGGAGGCTCTCCTACGAGCAGTACTTC.

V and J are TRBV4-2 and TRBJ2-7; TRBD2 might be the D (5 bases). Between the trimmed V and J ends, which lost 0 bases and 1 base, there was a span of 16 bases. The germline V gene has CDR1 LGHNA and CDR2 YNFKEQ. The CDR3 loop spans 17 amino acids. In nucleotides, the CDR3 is TGTGCCAGCAGCCAAGATCCGTCGGTGCGGGCGTCCTACGAGCAGTACTTC. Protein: CASSQDPSVRASYEQYF.

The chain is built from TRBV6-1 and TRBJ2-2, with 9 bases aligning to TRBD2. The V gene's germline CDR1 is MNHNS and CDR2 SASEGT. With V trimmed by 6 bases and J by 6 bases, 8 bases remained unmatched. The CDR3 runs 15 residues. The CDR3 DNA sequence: TGTGCCAGCAGGGGGCCTAGGACTAGCGCCGGGGAGCTGTTTTTT. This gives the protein CASRGPRTSAGELFF.

The DNA of the CDR3 is TGTGCCAGTACCCCCCGAGGCGGTGGGACTGAAGCTTTCTTT. Its protein product is CASTPRGGGTEAFF. The V gene is TRBV19, the J gene TRBJ1-1; D gene ambiguous. Germline V CDR1 and CDR2: LNHDA, SQIVND (reference sequence). The CDR3 spans 14 residues. V was trimmed by 7 bases and J by 5 bases, leaving 17 bases between them.

The CDR3 here is CASSSPPLADSTDTQYF. For the CDR3, the DNA is TGTGCCAGCAGTTCCCCCCCGCTAGCGGACAGCACAGATACGCAGTATTTT. J is TRBJ2-3 and V is TRBV28; 7 positions match TRBD2. Germline CDR1 MDHEN, CDR2 SYDVKM. V was clipped by 4 bases and J by 0 bases; unmatched bases: 10. The CDR3 is 17 residues long.